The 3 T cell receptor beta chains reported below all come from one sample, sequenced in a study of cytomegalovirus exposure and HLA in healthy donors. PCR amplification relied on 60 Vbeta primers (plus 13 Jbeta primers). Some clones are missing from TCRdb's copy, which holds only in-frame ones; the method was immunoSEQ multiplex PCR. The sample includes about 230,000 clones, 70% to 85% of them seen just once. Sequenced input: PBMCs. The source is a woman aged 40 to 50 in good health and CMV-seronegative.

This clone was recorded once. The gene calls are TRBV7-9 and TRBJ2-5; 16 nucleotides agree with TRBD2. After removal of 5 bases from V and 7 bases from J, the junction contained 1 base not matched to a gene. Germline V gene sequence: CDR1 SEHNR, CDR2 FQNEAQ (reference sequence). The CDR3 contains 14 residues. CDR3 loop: CASSGTSGGGTQYF. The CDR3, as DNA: TGTGCCAGCAGCGGGACTAGCGGGGGGGGGACCCAGTACTTC.

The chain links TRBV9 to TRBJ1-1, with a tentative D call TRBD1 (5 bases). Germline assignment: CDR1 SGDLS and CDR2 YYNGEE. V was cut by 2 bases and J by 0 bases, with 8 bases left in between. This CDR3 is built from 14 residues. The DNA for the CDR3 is TGTGCCAGCAGCGTTACAGGAATGAACACTGAAGCTTTCTTT. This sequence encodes CASSVTGMNTEAFF.

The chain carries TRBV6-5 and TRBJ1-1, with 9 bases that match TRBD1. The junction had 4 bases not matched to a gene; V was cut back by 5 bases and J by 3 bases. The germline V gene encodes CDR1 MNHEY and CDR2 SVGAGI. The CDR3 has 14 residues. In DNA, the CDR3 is TGTGCCAGCAGTCTGGACAGGGGAGACACTGAAGCTTTCTTT. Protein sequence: CASSLDRGDTEAFF.